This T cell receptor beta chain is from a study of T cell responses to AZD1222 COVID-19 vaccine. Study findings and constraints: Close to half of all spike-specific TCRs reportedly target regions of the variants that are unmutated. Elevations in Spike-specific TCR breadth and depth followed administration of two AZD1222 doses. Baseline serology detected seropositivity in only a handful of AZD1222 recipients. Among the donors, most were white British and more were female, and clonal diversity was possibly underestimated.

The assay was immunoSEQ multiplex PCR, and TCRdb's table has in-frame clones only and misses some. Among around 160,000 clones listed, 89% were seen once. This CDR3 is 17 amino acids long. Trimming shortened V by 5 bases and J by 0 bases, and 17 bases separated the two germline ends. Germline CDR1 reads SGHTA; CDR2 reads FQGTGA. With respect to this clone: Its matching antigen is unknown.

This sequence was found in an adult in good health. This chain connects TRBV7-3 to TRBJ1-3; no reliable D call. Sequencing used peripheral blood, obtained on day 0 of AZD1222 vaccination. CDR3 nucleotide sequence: TGTGCCAGCAGCAAAATGGTAGGGCTAAACTCTGGAAACACCATATATTTT. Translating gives CASSKMVGLNSGNTIYF.